This TCR beta chain was retrieved from a study of cytomegalovirus exposure and HLA in healthy donors. The study ran its PCR with 60 Vbeta and 13 Jbeta primers. The table came from immunoSEQ multiplex PCR; TCRdb's copy has only in-frame clones and leaves some out. Of 55,000 to 65,000 clones listed, 65% to 90% are singletons. This CDR3 spans 12 amino acids. Germline V gene sequence: CDR1 SEHNR, CDR2 FQNEAQ (reference sequence). Comment on this clone: A junction boundary mismatches the germline segment, possibly from a read error.

Sequences were obtained from PBMCs. The rearrangement links TRBV7-9 to TRBJ1-1; D not resolved. The clonotype comes from a human donor in good health. The CDR3 DNA reads TGTTCCAGCAGCTTGGCGAACACTGAAGCTTTCTTT. Its protein product is CSSSLANTEAFF.